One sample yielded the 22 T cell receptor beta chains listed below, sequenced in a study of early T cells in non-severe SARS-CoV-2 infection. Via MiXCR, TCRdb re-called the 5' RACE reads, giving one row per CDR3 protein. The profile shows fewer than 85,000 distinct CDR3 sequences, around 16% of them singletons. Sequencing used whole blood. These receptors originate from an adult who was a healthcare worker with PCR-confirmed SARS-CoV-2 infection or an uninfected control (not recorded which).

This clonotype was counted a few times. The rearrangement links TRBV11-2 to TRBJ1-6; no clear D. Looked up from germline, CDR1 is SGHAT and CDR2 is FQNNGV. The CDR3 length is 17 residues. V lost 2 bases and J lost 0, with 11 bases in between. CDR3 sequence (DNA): TGTGCCAGCAGCTTAACTCGACACCTCTCCTATAATTCACCCCTCCACTTT. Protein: CASSLTRHLSYNSPLHF.

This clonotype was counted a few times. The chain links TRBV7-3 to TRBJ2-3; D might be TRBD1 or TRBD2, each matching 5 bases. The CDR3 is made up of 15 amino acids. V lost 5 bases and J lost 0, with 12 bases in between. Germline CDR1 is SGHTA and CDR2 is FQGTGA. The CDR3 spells CASSPTGTSTDTQYF. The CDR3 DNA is TGTGCCAGCAGCCCGACCGGGACGAGCACAGATACGCAGTATTTT.

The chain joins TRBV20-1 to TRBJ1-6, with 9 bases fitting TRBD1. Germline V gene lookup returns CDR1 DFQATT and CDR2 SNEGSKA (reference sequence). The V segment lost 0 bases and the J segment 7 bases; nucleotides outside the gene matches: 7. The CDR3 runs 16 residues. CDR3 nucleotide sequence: TGCAGTGCTAGAGATGCTTTGACAGGGGGGAATTCACCCCTCCACTTT. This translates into CSARDALTGGNSPLHF.

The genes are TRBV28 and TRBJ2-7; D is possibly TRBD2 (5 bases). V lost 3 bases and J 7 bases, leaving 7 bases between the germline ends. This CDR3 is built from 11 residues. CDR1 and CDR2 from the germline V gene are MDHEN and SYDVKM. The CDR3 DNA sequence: TGTGCCAGCAGTTTTGGAGGAGAGCAGTACTTC. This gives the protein CASSFGGEQYF.

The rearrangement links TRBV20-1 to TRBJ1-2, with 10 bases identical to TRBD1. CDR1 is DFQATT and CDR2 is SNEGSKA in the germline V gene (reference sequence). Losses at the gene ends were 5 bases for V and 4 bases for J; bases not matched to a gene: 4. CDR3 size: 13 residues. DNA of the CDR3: TGCAGTGCTTTGACAGGGGGCGGCTATGGCTACACCTTC. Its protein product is CSALTGGGYGYTF.

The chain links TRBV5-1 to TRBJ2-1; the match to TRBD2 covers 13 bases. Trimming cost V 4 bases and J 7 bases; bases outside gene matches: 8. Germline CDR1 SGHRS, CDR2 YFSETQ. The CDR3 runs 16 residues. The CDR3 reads CASSVGLAGIVNEQFF. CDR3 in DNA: TGCGCCAGCAGCGTGGGACTAGCGGGGATCGTAAATGAGCAGTTCTTC.

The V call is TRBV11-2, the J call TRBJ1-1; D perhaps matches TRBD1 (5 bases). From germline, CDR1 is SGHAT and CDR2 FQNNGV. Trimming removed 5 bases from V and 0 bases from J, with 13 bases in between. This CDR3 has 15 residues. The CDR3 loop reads CASSQAGTLNTEAFF. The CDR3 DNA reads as TGTGCCAGCAGCCAAGCCGGGACTTTGAACACTGAAGCTTTCTTT. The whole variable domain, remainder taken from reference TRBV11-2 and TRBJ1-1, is EAGVAQSPRYKIIEKRQSVAFWCNPISGHATLYWYQQILGQGPKLLIQFQNNGVVDDSQLPKDRFSAERLKGVDSTLKIQPAKLEDSAVYLCASSQAGTLNTEAFFGQGTRLTVV.

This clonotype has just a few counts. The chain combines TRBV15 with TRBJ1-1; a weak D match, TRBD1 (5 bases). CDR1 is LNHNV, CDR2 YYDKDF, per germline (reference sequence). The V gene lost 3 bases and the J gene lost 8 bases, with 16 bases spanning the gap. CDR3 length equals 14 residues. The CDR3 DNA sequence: TGTGCCACCAGCAGTCGACAAATCGGGGCGGAAGCTTTCTTT. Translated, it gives CATSSRQIGAEAFF. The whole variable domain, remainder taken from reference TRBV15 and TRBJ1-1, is DAMVIQNPRYQVTQFGKPVTLSCSQTLNHNVMYWYQQKSSQAPKLLFHYYDKDFNNEADTPDNFQSRRPNTSFCFLDIRSPGLGDTAMYLCATSSRQIGAEAFFGQGTRLTVV.

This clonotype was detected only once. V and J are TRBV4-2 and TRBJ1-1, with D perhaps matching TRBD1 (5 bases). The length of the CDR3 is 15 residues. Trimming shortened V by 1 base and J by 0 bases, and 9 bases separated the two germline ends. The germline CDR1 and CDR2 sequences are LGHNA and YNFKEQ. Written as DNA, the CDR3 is TGTGCCAGCAGCCAAGTATGGGGGATGAACACTGAAGCTTTCTTT. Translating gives CASSQVWGMNTEAFF.

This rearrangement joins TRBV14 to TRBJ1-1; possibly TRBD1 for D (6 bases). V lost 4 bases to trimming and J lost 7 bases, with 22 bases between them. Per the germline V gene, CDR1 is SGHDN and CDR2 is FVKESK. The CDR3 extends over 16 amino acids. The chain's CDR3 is CASSRNTGRLTGEAFF. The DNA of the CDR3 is TGTGCCAGCAGCCGAAACACAGGGCGGTTGACGGGTGAAGCTTTCTTT.

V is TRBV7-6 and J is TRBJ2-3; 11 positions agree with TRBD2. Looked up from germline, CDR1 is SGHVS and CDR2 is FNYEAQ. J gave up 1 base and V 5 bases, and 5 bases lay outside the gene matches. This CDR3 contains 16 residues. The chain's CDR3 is CASSPLAGGGTDTQYF. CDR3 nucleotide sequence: TGTGCCAGCAGCCCCTTAGCGGGAGGGGGCACAGATACGCAGTATTTT. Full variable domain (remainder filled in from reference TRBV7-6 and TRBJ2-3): GAGVSQSPRYKVTKRGQDVALRCDPISGHVSLYWYRQALGQGPEFLTYFNYEAQQDKSGLPNDRFSAERPEGSISTLTIQRTEQRDSAMYRCASSPLAGGGTDTQYFGPGTRLTVL.

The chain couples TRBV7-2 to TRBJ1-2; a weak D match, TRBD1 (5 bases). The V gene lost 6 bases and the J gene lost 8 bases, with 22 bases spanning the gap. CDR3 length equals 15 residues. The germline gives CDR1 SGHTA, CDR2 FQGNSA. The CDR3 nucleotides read TGTGCCAGCAGTCGGGCCCGGGACGCTCGCCGGGGCTACACCTTC. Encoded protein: CASSRARDARRGYTF.

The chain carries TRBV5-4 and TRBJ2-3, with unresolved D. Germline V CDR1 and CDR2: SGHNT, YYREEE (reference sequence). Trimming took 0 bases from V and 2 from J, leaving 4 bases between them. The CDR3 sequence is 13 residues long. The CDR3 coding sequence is TGTGCCAGCAGCTTGGCCCCCACAGATACGCAGTATTTT. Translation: CASSLAPTDTQYF.

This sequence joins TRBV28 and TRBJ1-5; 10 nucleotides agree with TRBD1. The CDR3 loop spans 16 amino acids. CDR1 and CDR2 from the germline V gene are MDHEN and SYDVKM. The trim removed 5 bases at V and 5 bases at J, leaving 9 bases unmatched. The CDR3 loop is CASSPTGGKHDQPQHF. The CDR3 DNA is TGTGCCAGCAGTCCGACAGGGGGCAAGCATGATCAGCCCCAGCATTTT.

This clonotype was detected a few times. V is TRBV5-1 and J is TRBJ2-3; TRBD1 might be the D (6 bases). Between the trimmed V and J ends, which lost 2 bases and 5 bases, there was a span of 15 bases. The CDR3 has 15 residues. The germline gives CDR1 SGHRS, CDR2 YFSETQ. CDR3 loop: CASSLAGASGDTQYF. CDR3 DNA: TGCGCCAGCAGCTTAGCAGGGGCCAGTGGAGATACGCAGTATTTT.

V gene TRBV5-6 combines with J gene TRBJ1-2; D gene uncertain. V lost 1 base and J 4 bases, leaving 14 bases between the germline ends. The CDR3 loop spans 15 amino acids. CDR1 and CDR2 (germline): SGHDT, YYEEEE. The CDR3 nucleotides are TGTGCCAGCAGCTTGAGACGTTCCCGGCCCTATGGCTACACCTTC. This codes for CASSLRRSRPYGYTF.

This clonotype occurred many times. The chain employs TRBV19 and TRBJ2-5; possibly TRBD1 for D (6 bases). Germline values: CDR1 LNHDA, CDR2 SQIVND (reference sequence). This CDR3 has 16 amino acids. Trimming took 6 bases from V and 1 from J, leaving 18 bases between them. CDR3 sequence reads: CASRGTRASVQETQYF. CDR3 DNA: TGTGCCAGTAGAGGGACAAGGGCGTCCGTCCAAGAGACCCAGTACTTC.

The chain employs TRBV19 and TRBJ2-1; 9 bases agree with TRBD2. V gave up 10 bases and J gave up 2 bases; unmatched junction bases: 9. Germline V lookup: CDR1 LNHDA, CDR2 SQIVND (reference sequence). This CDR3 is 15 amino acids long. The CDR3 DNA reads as TGTGCCACTTCCGGGAGCGGGGGGCCCTACAATGAGCAGTTCTTC. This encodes CATSGSGGPYNEQFF.

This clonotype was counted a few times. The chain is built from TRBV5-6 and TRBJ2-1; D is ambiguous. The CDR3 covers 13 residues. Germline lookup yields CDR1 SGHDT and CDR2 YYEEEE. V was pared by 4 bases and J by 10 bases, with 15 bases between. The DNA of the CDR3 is TGTGCCAGCAGCCGGACGCCCGCTAAGGAGCAGTTCTTC. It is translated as CASSRTPAKEQFF.

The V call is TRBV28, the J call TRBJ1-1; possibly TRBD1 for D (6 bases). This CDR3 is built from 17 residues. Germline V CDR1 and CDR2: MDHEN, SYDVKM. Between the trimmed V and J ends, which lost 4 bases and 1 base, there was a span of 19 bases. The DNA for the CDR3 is TGTGCCAGCAGTTCCCCACCAGGGGCCCGAGGGAACACTGAAGCTTTCTTT. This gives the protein CASSSPPGARGNTEAFF. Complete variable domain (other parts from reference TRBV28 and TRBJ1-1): DVKVTQSSRYLVKRTGEKVFLECVQDMDHENMFWYRQDPGLGLRLIYFSYDVKMKEKGDIPEGYSVSREKKERFSLILESASTNQTSMYLCASSSPPGARGNTEAFFGQGTRLTVV.

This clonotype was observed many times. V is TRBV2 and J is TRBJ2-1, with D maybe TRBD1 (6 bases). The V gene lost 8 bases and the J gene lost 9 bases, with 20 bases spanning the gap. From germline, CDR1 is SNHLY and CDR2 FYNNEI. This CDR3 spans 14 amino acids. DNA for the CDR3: TGTGCCAGCTCCTGGGGGACAACTACAGGTGAGCAGTTCTTC. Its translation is CASSWGTTTGEQFF.

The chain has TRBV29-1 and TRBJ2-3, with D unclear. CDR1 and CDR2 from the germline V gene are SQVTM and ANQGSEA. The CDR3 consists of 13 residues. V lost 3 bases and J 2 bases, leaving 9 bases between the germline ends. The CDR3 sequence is CSVDRLLTDTQYF. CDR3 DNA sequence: TGCAGCGTTGATCGGCTGCTCACAGATACGCAGTATTTT.